The 17 T cell receptor beta chains below all came from one sample that was sequenced in a study of breast tumors, draining lymph nodes, adjacent tissues (dated by TCRdb to the mid-2010s). The axillary draining lymph nodes of breast cancer patients were the source of the lymph node samples. The protocol used for the library was multiplex PCR. TCRdb shows the sequencer as Illumina HiSeq 2000. Starting from the raw public reads, TCRdb applied fastp trimming at Q25, assembled clones with MiXCR and retained in-frame beta chains. Rows are combined by CDR3 protein, so each entry shows the most common genes and DNA. In this sample the table shows approximately 130,000 distinct CDR3 sequences, less than 25% of which occur a single time. Roughly 2% of the sample is in the top ten clones. Sequencing was done on a sample of axillary lymph node tissue. Every receptor here comes from a female donor with breast cancer. Some clones in this sample may be carry-over from other donors' samples.

This clonotype was counted at least ten times. The chain links TRBV19 to TRBJ1-3; D not resolved. Trimming removed 5 bases at V and 0 bases at J, with 5 bases between. Germline CDR1 is LNHDA and CDR2 is SQIVND (reference sequence). This CDR3 is 13 amino acids long. DNA of the CDR3: TGTGCCAGTAGTCAGAGCTCTGGAAACACCATATATTTT. Translating gives CASSQSSGNTIYF.

About this clonotype itself: This may come from a read error, since a much larger clone is one base off. The gene calls are TRBV14 and TRBJ2-7, with no clear D. V shed 0 bases and J shed 5 bases, with 11 bases lying between them. Per the germline V gene, CDR1 is SGHDN and CDR2 is FVKESK. The length of the CDR3 is 14 residues. CDR3 DNA: TGTGCCAGCAGCCAAGAGACTGGCGAGGACGAGCAGTACTTC. It codes for CASSQETGEDEQYF.

This clonotype was counted ten times or more. This chain links TRBV7-9 with TRBJ1-2; D perhaps matches TRBD1 (5 bases). V dropped 0 bases and J dropped 7 bases, with 12 bases sitting between them. Germline lookup yields CDR1 SEHNR and CDR2 FQNEAQ (reference sequence). The CDR3 is 14 residues long. The CDR3 is CASSLAPGTGGYTF. The CDR3 nucleotides are TGTGCCAGCAGCTTAGCGCCGGGGACGGGTGGCTACACCTTC.

V usage is TRBV15 and J usage is TRBJ2-1; 7 nucleotides line up with TRBD2. This CDR3 region has 13 residues. CDR1 LNHNV and CDR2 YYDKDF come from the germline V gene (reference sequence). V dropped 4 bases and J dropped 10; count of bases not matched to a gene: 7. The CDR3 region has the DNA TGTGCCACCAGCAAGCGGGATCGTGGCGAGCAGTTCTTC. This encodes CATSKRDRGEQFF.

This clonotype was seen many times. The chain uses TRBV20-1 and TRBJ1-2; D is unresolved. Per the germline V gene, CDR1 is DFQATT and CDR2 is SNEGSKA (reference sequence). V was shortened by 6 bases and J by 2 bases, with 13 bases between the two germline ends. This CDR3 has 13 amino acids. CDR3 residues: CSASPEGNYGYTF. CDR3 sequence (DNA): TGCAGTGCCAGCCCTGAAGGGAACTATGGCTACACCTTC.

This clonotype appeared many times. DNA of the CDR3: TGTGCCAGCAGCTTCAGGGGGCGCGCCACTTCCTACGAGCAGTACTTC. It is translated as CASSFRGRATSYEQYF. V gene TRBV7-2 combines with J gene TRBJ2-7; 8 bases align to TRBD1. The trim removed 3 bases at V and 1 base at J, leaving 8 bases unmatched. The CDR3 totals 16 residues. Germline loops: CDR1 SGHTA, CDR2 FQGNSA.

This clonotype showed up many times. This chain's CDR3 is CAISPGQGPLIYQETQYF. As DNA, the CDR3 is TGTGCCATCAGTCCGGGACAGGGGCCCCTAATCTACCAAGAGACCCAGTACTTC. This sequence joins TRBV10-3 and TRBJ2-5; 10 bases are a match to TRBD1. Germline CDR1 is ENHRY and CDR2 is SYGVKD. J was trimmed by 0 bases and V by 5 bases; bases with no gene match: 12. This CDR3 has 18 residues.

This clonotype was counted many times. This rearrangement joins TRBV18 to TRBJ1-2, with 9 bases that match TRBD1. Germline V gene data show CDR1 as KGHSH and CDR2 as LQKENI. Losses at the gene ends were 1 base for V and 3 bases for J; bases not matched to a gene: 0. This CDR3 is 14 amino acids long. The CDR3 is CASSPRTGDYGYTF. The DNA of the CDR3 is TGTGCCAGCTCACCACGGACAGGGGACTATGGCTACACCTTC.

The chain combines TRBV12-5 with TRBJ2-2, with 12 positions matching TRBD2. This CDR3 spans 20 amino acids. Losses at the gene ends were 0 bases for V and 0 bases for J; bases not matched to a gene: 8. Germline V gene sequence: CDR1 LGHNT, CDR2 FRNRAP. CDR3 in amino acids: CASGLVRTSGTYTNTGELFF. The CDR3 nucleotides read TGTGCTAGTGGTTTGGTACGGACTAGCGGGACATATACGAACACCGGGGAGCTGTTTTTT.

This clonotype was seen only a few times. V is TRBV10-3 and J is TRBJ1-2; D not certain. V dropped 0 bases and J dropped 2 bases, with 7 bases sitting between them. There are 14 residues in the CDR3. The V gene's germline CDR1 is ENHRY and CDR2 SYGVKD. CDR3 DNA: TGTGCCATCAGTGAGTCCGGCGGAAACTATGGCTACACCTTC. Translating gives CAISESGGNYGYTF.

V gene TRBV5-1 combines with J gene TRBJ1-1; 8 bases align to TRBD1. The V and J ends lost 1 base and 1 base, in that order; junction bases with no gene match: 3. The length of the CDR3 is 15 residues. In germline, CDR1 is SGHRS, CDR2 YFSETQ. The CDR3 DNA reads as TGCGCCAGCAGCTTGACAGGGGGAAGGAACACTGAAGCTTTCTTT. This sequence encodes CASSLTGGRNTEAFF.

Notes on this clonotype: A read error may produce the germline difference seen at one junction end. The V call is TRBV27, the J call TRBJ2-1, with TRBD1 matching 10 bases. CDR1 and CDR2 (germline): MNHEY, SMNVEV (reference sequence). This CDR3 region has 15 residues. CDR3 in amino acids: CASTIGTGVRNERFF. The CDR3 DNA follows: TGTGCCAGCACTATCGGGACAGGGGTACGCAATGAGCGGTTCTTC.

On this clonotype itself: This clone may be a read error of a much larger clone one base away. The chain employs TRBV6-5 and TRBJ1-2, with D uncertain. The CDR3 contains 13 residues. V gave up 5 bases and J gave up 8 bases, with 15 bases separating them. Germline lookup yields CDR1 MNHEY and CDR2 SVGAGI. CDR3 region: CASSPQSAAGYTF. In DNA form, the CDR3 reads TGTGCCAGCAGTCCACAGAGTGCCGCAGGCTACACCTTC.

At least ten counts were recorded for this clonotype. V gene TRBV19 combines with J gene TRBJ1-2; 8 bases are a match to TRBD1. The J segment lost 4 bases and the V segment lost 4 bases, leaving 2 bases of the junction unmatched. From germline, CDR1 is LNHDA and CDR2 SQIVND (reference sequence). This CDR3 region has 13 residues. The CDR3 DNA reads as TGTGCCAGTAGTACGACAGGGGTCTATGGCTACACCTTC. Its translation: CASSTTGVYGYTF.

This clonotype was observed a single time. The genes are TRBV5-1 and TRBJ2-1, with TRBD1 matching 11 bases. Germline V gene sequence: CDR1 SGHRS, CDR2 YFSETQ. The CDR3 length is 15 residues. J was trimmed by 10 bases and V by 4 bases; bases with no gene match: 10. CDR3 coding DNA: TGCGCCAGCAGCGGGGGGACAGGGGGTCCCTACGAGCAGTTCTTC. Its translation: CASSGGTGGPYEQFF.

Ten or more counts support this clonotype. The CDR3 DNA reads TGTGCCAGCAGTATCCGGGACAGGGTTAATGGCTACACCTTC. Its protein product is CASSIRDRVNGYTF. The V and J genes are TRBV12-3 or TRBV12-4 and TRBJ1-2; 9 bases agree with TRBD1. V shed 5 bases and J 6 bases; nucleotides not matched to a gene: 7. CDR3 length: 14 residues.

This clonotype was seen many times. The chain recombines TRBV5-1 with TRBJ2-1, with 10 nucleotides matching TRBD2. Per the germline V gene, CDR1 is SGHRS and CDR2 is YFSETQ. The CDR3 is made up of 18 amino acids. Unmatched junction bases numbered 16, after V lost 0 bases and J lost 10 bases. In DNA form, the CDR3 reads TGCGCCAGCAGCTTGGCTTCCCCACTAGCGGGGCGTGCGGGGGAGCAGTTCTTC. Translating it yields CASSLASPLAGRAGEQFF. Together with reference TRBV5-1 and TRBJ2-1, the CDR3 gives the full variable domain: KAGVTQTPRYLIKTRGQQVTLSCSPISGHRSVSWYQQTPGQGLQFLFEYFSETQRNKGNFPGRFSGRQFSNSRSEMNVSTLELGDSALYLCASSLASPLAGRAGEQFFGPGTRLTVL.